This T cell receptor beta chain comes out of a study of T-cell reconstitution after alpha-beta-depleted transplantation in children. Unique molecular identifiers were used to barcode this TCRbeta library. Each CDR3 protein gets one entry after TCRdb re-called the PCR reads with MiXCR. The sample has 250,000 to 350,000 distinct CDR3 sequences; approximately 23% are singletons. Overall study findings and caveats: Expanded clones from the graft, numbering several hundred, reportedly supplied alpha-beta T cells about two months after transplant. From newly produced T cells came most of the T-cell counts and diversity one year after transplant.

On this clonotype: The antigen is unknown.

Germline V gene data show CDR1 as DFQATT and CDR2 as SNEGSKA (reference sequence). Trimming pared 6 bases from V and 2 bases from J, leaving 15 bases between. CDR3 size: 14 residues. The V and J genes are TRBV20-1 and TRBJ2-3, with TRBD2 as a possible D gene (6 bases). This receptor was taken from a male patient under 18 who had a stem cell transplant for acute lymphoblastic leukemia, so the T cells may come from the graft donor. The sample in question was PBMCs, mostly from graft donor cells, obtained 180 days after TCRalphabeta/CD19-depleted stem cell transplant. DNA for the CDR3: TGCAGTGCGGCAACGAGCGGGTACACAGATACGCAGTATTTT. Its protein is CSAATSGYTDTQYF.